The sequence of this TCR beta chain was determined in a study of identical twins. TCRdb processed the 5' RACE reads anew with MiXCR; each CDR3 protein has one entry. This table has 450,000 to 650,000 distinct CDR3 sequences, just under 10% appearing once. This clonotype was detected a few times. With V trimmed by 0 bases and J by 2 bases, 11 bases remained unmatched. The CDR3 loop spans 17 amino acids. Germline CDR1 and CDR2: SGHRS and YFSETQ. This same sample was also part of a study on yellow fever vaccine responses in identical twins.

This receptor was obtained from a woman in her late teens or twenties in good health. The specimen sequenced was PBMCs. The chain is built from TRBV5-1 and TRBJ2-7, with 7 bases identical to TRBD1. The CDR3 loop reads CASSLGATGTDPYEQYF. Written as DNA, the CDR3 is TGCGCCAGCAGCTTGGGGGCTACCGGGACAGACCCCTACGAGCAGTACTTC.